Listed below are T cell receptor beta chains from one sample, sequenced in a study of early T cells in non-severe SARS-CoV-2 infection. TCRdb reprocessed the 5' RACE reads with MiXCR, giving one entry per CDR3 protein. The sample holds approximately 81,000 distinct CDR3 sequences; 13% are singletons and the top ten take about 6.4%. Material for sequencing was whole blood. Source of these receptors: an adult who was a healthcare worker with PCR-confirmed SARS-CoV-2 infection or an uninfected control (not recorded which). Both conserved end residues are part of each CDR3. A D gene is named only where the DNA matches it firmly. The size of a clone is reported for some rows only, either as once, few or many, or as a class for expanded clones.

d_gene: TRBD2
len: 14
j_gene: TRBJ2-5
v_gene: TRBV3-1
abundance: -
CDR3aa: CASSFTSGGETQYF
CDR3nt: TGTGCCAGCAGCTTTACTAGCGGGGGCGAGACCCAGTACTTC

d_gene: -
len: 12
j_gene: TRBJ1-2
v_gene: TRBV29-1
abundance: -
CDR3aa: CSVVSGDYGYTF
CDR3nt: TGCAGCGTTGTAAGTGGAGACTATGGCTACACCTTC

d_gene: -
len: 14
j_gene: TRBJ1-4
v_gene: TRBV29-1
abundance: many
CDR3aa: CSAGAGTSNEKLFF
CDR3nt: TGCAGCGCTGGGGCGGGAACATCTAATGAAAAACTGTTTTTT

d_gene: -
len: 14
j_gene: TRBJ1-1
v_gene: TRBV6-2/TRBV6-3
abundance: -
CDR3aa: CASMRGLENTEAFF
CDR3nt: TGTGCCAGCATGCGGGGGCTAGAGAACACTGAAGCTTTCTTT

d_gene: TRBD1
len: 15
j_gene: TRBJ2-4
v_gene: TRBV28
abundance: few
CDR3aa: CASSSRTGLKNIQYF
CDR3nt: TGTGCCAGCAGTTCCCGGACAGGGCTCAAAAACATTCAGTACTTC

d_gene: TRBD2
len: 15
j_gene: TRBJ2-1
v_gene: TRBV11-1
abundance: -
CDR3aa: CASTQGGSYYNEQFF
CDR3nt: TGTGCCAGCACCCAGGGAGGGTCATATTACAATGAGCAGTTCTTC

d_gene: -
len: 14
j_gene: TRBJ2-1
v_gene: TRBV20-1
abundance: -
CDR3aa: CSARDRVIFDEQFF
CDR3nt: TGCAGTGCTAGAGATAGGGTTATTTTCGATGAGCAGTTCTTC

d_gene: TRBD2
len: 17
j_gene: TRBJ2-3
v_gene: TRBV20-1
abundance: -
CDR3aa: CSARPSGGISVGDTQYF
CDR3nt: TGCAGTGCTAGACCTAGCGGGGGGATTTCGGTGGGAGATACGCAGTATTTT

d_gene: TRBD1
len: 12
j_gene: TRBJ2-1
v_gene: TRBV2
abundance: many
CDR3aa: CASSQQGNEQFF
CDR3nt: TGTGCCAGCAGTCAACAGGGGAATGAGCAGTTCTTC

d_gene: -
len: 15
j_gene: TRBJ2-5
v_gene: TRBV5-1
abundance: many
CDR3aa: CASSLLGGSKETQYF
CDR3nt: TGCGCCAGCAGCTTGTTGGGTGGCAGCAAAGAGACCCAGTACTTC

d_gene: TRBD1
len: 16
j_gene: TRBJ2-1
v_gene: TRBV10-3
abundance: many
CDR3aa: CAISGGRQGHYNEQFF
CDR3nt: TGTGCCATCAGTGGGGGGAGACAGGGTCACTACAATGAGCAGTTCTTC

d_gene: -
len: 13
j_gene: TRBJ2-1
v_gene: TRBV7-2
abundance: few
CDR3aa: CASSLVTDNEQFF
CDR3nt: TGTGCCAGCAGCTTAGTGACGGACAATGAGCAGTTCTTC

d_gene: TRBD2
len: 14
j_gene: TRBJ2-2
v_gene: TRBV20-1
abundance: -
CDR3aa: CSAALAPNTGELFF
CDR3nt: TGCAGTGCAGCACTAGCGCCGAACACCGGGGAGCTGTTTTTT

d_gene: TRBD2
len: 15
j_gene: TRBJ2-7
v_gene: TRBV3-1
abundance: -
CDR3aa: CASSQRGRAGHEQYF
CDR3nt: TGTGCCAGCAGCCAACGCGGGAGGGCCGGGCACGAGCAGTACTTC

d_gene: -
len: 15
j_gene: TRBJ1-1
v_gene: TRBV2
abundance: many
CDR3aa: CASSVDGNLSTEAFF
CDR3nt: TGTGCCAGCAGTGTGGACGGAAACCTTTCGACTGAAGCTTTCTTT

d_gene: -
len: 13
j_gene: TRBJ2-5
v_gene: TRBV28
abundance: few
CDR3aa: CASSSPAQETQYF
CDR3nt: TGTGCCAGCAGTTCCCCAGCCCAAGAGACCCAGTACTTC

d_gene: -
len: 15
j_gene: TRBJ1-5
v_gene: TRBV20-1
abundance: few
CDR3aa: CSAFHRGGNDQPQHF
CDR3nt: TGCAGTGCCTTCCACCGCGGGGGCAATGATCAGCCCCAGCATTTT

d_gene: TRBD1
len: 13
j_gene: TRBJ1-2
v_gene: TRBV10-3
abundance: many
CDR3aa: CAIRQGQDEGYTF
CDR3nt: TGTGCCATCAGGCAGGGACAGGACGAAGGCTACACCTTC

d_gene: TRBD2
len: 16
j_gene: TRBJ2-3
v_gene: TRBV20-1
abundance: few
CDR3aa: CSARPGTSGYTDTQYF
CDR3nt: TGCAGTGCTAGGCCAGGGACTAGCGGATACACAGATACGCAGTATTTT

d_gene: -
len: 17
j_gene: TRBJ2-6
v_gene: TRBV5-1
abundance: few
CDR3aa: CASSPGQKLSGANVLTF
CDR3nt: TGCGCCAGCAGCCCCGGACAGAAACTCTCTGGGGCCAACGTCCTGACTTTC

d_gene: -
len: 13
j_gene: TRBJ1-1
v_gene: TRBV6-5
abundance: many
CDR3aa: CASTRQGFTEAFF
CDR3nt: TGTGCCAGCACCCGCCAGGGATTCACTGAAGCTTTCTTT

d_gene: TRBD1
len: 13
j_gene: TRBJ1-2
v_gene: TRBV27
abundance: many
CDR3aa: CASSLQGGRGYTF
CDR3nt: TGTGCCAGCAGCTTACAGGGGGGGCGGGGCTACACCTTC

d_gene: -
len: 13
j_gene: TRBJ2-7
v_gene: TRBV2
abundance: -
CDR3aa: CASIGGYPYEQYF
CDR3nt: TGTGCCAGCATAGGGGGATACCCCTACGAGCAGTACTTC

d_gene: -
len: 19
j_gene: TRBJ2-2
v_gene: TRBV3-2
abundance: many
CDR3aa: CASSQDKGRSGRNTGELFF
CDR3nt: TGTGCCAGCAGCCAAGATAAGGGGAGGAGCGGGAGGAACACCGGGGAGCTGTTTTTT

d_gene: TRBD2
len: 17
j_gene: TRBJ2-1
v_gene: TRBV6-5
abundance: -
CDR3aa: CASSYLPLAGSYNEQFF
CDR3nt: TGTGCCAGCAGTTACCTCCCTCTAGCGGGCTCCTACAATGAGCAGTTCTTC

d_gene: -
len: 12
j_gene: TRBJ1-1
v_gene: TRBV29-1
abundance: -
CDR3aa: CSVELWNTEAFF
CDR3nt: TGCAGCGTTGAGCTGTGGAACACTGAAGCTTTCTTT

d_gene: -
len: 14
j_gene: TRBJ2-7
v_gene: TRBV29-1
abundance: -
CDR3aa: CSVEFGQLADEQYF
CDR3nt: TGCAGCGTTGAATTTGGTCAGTTGGCGGACGAGCAGTACTTC

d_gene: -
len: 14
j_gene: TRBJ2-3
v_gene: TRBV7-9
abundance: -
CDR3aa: CVSSLDGSTDTQYF
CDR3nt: TGTGTCAGCAGCTTAGACGGGAGCACAGATACGCAGTATTTT

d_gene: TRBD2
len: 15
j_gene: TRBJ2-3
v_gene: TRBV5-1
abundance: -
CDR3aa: CASSGTTTSTDTQYF
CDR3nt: TGCGCCAGCAGCGGGACTACAACTAGCACAGATACGCAGTATTTT

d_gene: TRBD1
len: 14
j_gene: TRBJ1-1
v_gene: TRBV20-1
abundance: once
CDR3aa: CSARDYRGRTEAFF
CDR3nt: TGCAGTGCTAGAGATTATAGGGGGCGGACTGAAGCTTTCTTT

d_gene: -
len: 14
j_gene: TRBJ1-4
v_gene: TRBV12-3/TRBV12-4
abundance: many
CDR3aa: CASSSGQSWKKLFF
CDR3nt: TGTGCCAGCAGTTCCGGACAGTCCTGGAAAAAACTGTTTTTT

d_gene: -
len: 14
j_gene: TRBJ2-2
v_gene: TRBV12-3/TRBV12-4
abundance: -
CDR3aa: CASSFRYDTGELFF
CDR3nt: TGTGCCAGCAGTTTTCGTTACGACACCGGGGAGCTGTTTTTT

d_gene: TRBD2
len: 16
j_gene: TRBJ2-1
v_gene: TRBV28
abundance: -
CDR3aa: CASSPPLEGGNNEQFF
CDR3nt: TGTGCCAGCAGTCCCCCCCTAGAGGGAGGGAATAATGAGCAGTTCTTC

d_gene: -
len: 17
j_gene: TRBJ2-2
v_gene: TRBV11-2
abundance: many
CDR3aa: CASSPTGLRRNTGELFF
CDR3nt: TGTGCCAGCAGCCCAACCGGACTGAGGAGGAACACCGGGGAGCTGTTTTTT

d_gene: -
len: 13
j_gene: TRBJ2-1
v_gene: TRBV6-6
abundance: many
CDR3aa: CASSSKRGGEQFF
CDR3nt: TGTGCCAGCAGTTCGAAAAGGGGGGGTGAGCAGTTCTTC

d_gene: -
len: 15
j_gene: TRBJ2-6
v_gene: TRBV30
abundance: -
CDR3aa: CAWAEGYSGANVLTF
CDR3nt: TGTGCCTGGGCTGAAGGGTACTCTGGGGCCAACGTCCTGACTTTC

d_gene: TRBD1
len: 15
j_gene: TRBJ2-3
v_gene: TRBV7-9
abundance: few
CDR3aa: CASSPIGQGTDTQYF
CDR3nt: TGTGCCAGCAGCCCCATCGGACAGGGCACAGATACGCAGTATTTT

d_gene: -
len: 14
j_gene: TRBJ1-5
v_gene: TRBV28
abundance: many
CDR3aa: CASSLEDSNQPQHF
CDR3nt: TGTGCCAGCAGTCTGGAGGATAGCAATCAGCCCCAGCATTTT

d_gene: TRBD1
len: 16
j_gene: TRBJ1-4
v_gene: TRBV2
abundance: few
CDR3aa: CASSEWLTGIDEKLFF
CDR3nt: TGTGCCAGCAGTGAGTGGCTGACAGGGATTGATGAAAAACTGTTTTTT

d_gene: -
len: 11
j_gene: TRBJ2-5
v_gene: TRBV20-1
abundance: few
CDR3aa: CSARNQETQYF
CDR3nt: TGCAGTGCTAGAAATCAAGAGACCCAGTACTTC

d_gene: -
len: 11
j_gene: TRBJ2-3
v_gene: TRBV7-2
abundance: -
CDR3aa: CASTLGVTQYF
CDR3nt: TGTGCCAGCACCCTTGGGGTTACGCAGTATTTT

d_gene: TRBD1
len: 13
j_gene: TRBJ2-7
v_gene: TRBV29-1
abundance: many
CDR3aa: CSVATGFSYEQYF
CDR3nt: TGCAGCGTTGCGACAGGGTTCTCCTACGAGCAGTACTTC

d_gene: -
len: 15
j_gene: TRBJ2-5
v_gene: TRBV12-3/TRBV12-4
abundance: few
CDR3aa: CASSPRMGAQETQYF
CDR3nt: TGTGCCAGCAGTCCCCGGATGGGAGCCCAAGAGACCCAGTACTTC

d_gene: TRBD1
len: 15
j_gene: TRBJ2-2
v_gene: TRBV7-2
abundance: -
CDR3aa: CASSLAHRGTGELFF
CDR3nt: TGTGCCAGCAGCTTAGCGCACAGGGGCACCGGGGAGCTGTTTTTT

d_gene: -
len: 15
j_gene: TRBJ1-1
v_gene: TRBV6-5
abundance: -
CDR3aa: CASSYQTPLGTEAFF
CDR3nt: TGTGCCAGCAGTTATCAGACCCCGTTGGGGACTGAAGCTTTCTTT

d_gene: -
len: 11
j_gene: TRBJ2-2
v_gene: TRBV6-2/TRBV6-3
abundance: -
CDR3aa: CASSYYGELFF
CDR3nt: TGTGCCAGCAGTTATTACGGGGAGCTGTTTTTT

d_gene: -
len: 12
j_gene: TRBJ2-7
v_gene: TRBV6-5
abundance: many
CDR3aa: CASGQAHYEQYF
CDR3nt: TGTGCCAGCGGGCAGGCCCATTACGAGCAGTACTTC

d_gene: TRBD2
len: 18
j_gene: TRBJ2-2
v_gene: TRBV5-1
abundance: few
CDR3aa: CASMEPSGRARNTGELFF
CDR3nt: TGCGCCAGCATGGAGCCTAGCGGGAGGGCCAGGAACACCGGGGAGCTGTTTTTT

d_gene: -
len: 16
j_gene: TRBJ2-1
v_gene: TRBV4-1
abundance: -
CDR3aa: CASSQVDIIIYNEQFF
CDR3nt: TGCGCCAGCAGCCAAGTGGACATTATCATATACAATGAGCAGTTCTTC

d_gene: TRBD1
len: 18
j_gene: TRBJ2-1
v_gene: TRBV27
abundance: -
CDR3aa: CASRLVSGRDRDWNEQFF
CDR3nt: TGTGCCAGCAGACTGGTCAGTGGTCGGGACAGGGACTGGAATGAGCAGTTCTTC

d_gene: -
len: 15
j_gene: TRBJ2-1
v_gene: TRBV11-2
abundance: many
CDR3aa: CASSFDLKGYNEQFF
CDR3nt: TGTGCCAGCAGCTTTGACCTAAAGGGCTACAATGAGCAGTTCTTC

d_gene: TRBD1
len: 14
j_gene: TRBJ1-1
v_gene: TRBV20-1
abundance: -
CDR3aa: CSARGGTGTYEAFF
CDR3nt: TGCAGTGCTAGAGGTGGGACAGGAACCTATGAAGCTTTCTTT